These 25 T cell receptor beta chains share one sample of origin, sequenced in a study of T cell repertoires in cytomegalovirus infection (dated by TCRdb to between 2018 and 2021). Their recognized antigens are unknown. The treatment or condition label on this specimen signifies: in vitro stimulation with specific CMV peptide epitopes to enrich CMV-specific T cells. Sequencer: Illumina HiSeq 1500. TCRdb cleaned the public reads at Q25 with fastp, built clones with MiXCR and kept in-frame beta chains. Each record represents a unique CDR3 protein, reported with the most common genes and DNA among its rows. For this sample there are approximately 1,000,000 distinct CDR3 sequences; 31% appear just once. Roughly an eighth of the sample belongs to the ten largest clones. The starting material was cultured CD8+ T cells from PBMCs, obtained from culture after CMV antigen stimulation. These receptors were taken from a human donor in good health (CMV status not recorded). Some clones in this sample may be carry-over from other donors' samples.

As to this clonotype: The junction shows a germline mismatch at one end, possibly a read error. V gene TRBV4-1 combines with J gene TRBJ2-2, with D perhaps matching TRBD2 (6 bases). Germline assignment: CDR1 MGHRA and CDR2 YSYEKL. The CDR3 has 16 residues. For the CDR3, the DNA is TGCGCCGGCAGCCATAGTAGCGGAGCGAACACCGGGGAGCTGTTTTTT. Translating gives CAGSHSSGANTGELFF.

The table lists this clonotype with a few counts. The V and J genes are TRBV4-1 and TRBJ2-2, with 8 positions matching TRBD2. This CDR3 is built from 16 residues. Germline trimming cut 0 bases from V and 7 bases from J; bases unmatched to any gene: 7. Germline V gives CDR1 MGHRA, CDR2 YSYEKL. CDR3 bases: TGCGCCAGCAGCCAAGAACCGGCGGGGGGAATCGGGGAGCTGTTTTTT. This gives the protein CASSQEPAGGIGELFF.

A word on this clonotype: A much more abundant neighbour one base away suggests this may be a read error. The genes are TRBV7-2 and TRBJ1-1; weak D call: TRBD1 (6 bases). Germline V CDR1 and CDR2: SGHTA, FQGNSA. This CDR3 spans 13 amino acids. V dropped 1 base and J dropped 10 bases, with 13 bases sitting between them. The CDR3 here is CASSLGGGVGAFF. The CDR3 bases are TGTGCCAGCAGCTTAGGGGGGGGCGTGGGAGCTTTCTTT.

The sample holds a few counts of this clonotype. The CDR3 spells CASSTNEGQWATNEKLFF. CDR3 sequence (DNA): TGTGCCAGCAGCACCAACGAGGGACAGTGGGCAACTAATGAAAAACTGTTTTTT. The V and J genes are TRBV7-9 and TRBJ1-4; 7 nucleotides match TRBD1. V lost 5 bases and J lost 0; bases outside the gene matches: 12. Per germline, CDR1 SEHNR and CDR2 FQNEAQ (reference sequence). The length of the CDR3 is 18 residues.

Concerning this clonotype itself: One end of the junction varies from germline; a read error may be responsible. This sequence joins TRBV7-9 and TRBJ2-3; 14 positions agree with TRBD2. The germline CDR1 and CDR2 sequences are SEHNR and FQNEAQ (reference sequence). This CDR3 spans 18 amino acids. The CDR3 DNA is TGTGCCAACAGCTTAGGGACTAGCGGGGGACCCCTCACAGATACGCAGTATTTT. As protein: CANSLGTSGGPLTDTQYF.

The gene calls are TRBV25-1 and TRBJ2-2; 7 nucleotides agree with TRBD2. Germline V gives CDR1 MGHDK, CDR2 SYGVNS. V shed 7 bases and J 4 bases; nucleotides not matched to a gene: 6. CDR3 length: 14 residues. CDR3 coding DNA: TGTGCCAGCACCGGGGGGTCGCTCACCGGGGAGCTGTTTTTT. Translation: CASTGGSLTGELFF.

The sample holds a few counts of this clonotype. This chain uses TRBV6-5 with TRBJ2-2; D is unclear. The CDR3 spans 17 residues. CDR1 and CDR2 (germline): MNHEY, SVGAGI. The germline V and J ends were trimmed by 4 bases and 0 bases, with 15 bases remaining between them. The CDR3 nucleotides read TGTGCCAGCAGTTTTAAGGCAGTGTTCGCGAACACCGGGGAGCTGTTTTTT. Its translation: CASSFKAVFANTGELFF.

The chain links TRBV6-2 or TRBV6-3 to TRBJ1-2; D remains ambiguous. Germline V gene data show CDR1 as MNHEY and CDR2 as SVGEGT. The CDR3 loop spans 14 amino acids. The germline V and J ends were trimmed by 2 bases and 7 bases, with 14 bases remaining between them. Here the CDR3 reads CASSYTGRLSGYTF. The CDR3 DNA reads as TGTGCCAGCAGTTACACGGGAAGGCTCAGTGGCTACACCTTC.

This clonotype occurred once. The CDR3 DNA follows: TGTGCCAGCAGCCACCTGGGTAATTCACCCCTCCACTTT. It encodes CASSHLGNSPLHF. This chain uses TRBV14 with TRBJ1-6; D ambiguous. Germline values: CDR1 SGHDN, CDR2 FVKESK. CDR3 size: 13 residues. Trimming removed 3 bases at V and 6 bases at J, with 6 bases between. The whole variable domain, remainder taken from reference TRBV14 and TRBJ1-6, is EAGVTQFPSHSVIEKGQTVTLRCDPISGHDNLYWYRRVMGKEIKFLLHFVKESKQDESGMPNNRFLAERTGGTYSTLKVQPAELEDSGVYFCASSHLGNSPLHFGNGTRLTVT.

This chain links TRBV14 with TRBJ2-7; possible D gene TRBD1, 5 bases. V gave up 6 bases and J gave up 3 bases, with 15 bases separating them. Germline V gives CDR1 SGHDN, CDR2 FVKESK. The CDR3 is made up of 14 amino acids. CDR3 loop: CASSSPDSLYEQYF. CDR3 nucleotide sequence: TGTGCCAGCAGTTCACCCGACAGCCTCTACGAGCAGTACTTC.

This clonotype has a count of ten or more. The chain recombines TRBV7-6 with TRBJ2-7; 7 nucleotides agree with TRBD1. CDR1 is SGHVS, CDR2 FNYEAQ, per germline. This CDR3 has 12 residues. Trimming at V came to 1 base and at J to 7 bases, leaving 1 base not matched to a gene. The CDR3 region is CASSLVTGEQYF. The DNA of the CDR3 is TGTGCCAGCAGCTTAGTGACAGGGGAGCAGTACTTC.

A word on this clonotype: This may be a read error, as it is one base from a much larger clone. Since no conserved phenylalanine or tryptophan closes the CDR3, a read error is the likely cause. J is TRBJ2-1 and V is TRBV7-8; D is tentatively TRBD1 or TRBD2 (5 bases each). This CDR3 is built from 11 residues. V lost 5 bases to trimming and J lost 10 bases, with 9 bases between them. CDR1 and CDR2 from the germline V gene are SGHVS and FQNEAQ. CDR3 loop: CASSTGTEQFL. CDR3 in DNA: TGTGCCAGCAGCACCGGGACCGAGCAGTTCCTC.

This clonotype was recorded many times. The rearrangement uses TRBV12-3 or TRBV12-4 and TRBJ1-1, with D possibly matching TRBD1 (5 bases). The CDR3 consists of 13 residues. Trimming removed 3 bases at V and 1 base at J, with 6 bases between. CDR3 bases: TGTGCCAGCAGTTTGACAGCGAACACTGAAGCTTTCTTT. Translation gives CASSLTANTEAFF.

This clonotype was detected only a few times. The rearrangement uses TRBV12-3 or TRBV12-4 and TRBJ2-2; 7 nucleotides agree with TRBD2. The CDR3 contains 13 residues. Unmatched junction bases numbered 1, after V lost 2 bases and J lost 7 bases. The DNA for the CDR3 is TGTGCCAGCAGTTTACGGGGGGACGGGGAGCTGTTTTTT. Its translation is CASSLRGDGELFF.

V gene TRBV6-1 combines with J gene TRBJ1-2, with D tentatively TRBD1 (6 bases). The CDR3 length is 13 residues. CDR1 is MNHNS, CDR2 SASEGT, per germline. The V and J ends lost 1 base and 4 bases respectively, with 7 bases between them. The CDR3 sequence: CASSEVGGYGYTF. The CDR3 coding sequence is TGTGCCAGCAGTGAAGTAGGGGGCTATGGCTACACCTTC.

The V gene is TRBV4-1, the J gene TRBJ1-1, with D maybe TRBD1 (6 bases). Germline V gene lookup returns CDR1 MGHRA and CDR2 YSYEKL. The CDR3 spans 16 residues. The ends were cut back, 3 bases at V and 3 bases at J, with 17 bases in the middle. For the CDR3, the DNA is TGCGCCAGCAGCCAGGAACAGGGTATGGGTTACACTGAAGCTTTCTTT. Translated: CASSQEQGMGYTEAFF.

This clonotype was seen many times. The chain carries TRBV27 and TRBJ2-6; D is unresolved. CDR3 length: 13 amino acids. Trimming removed 3 bases at V and 0 bases at J, with 0 bases between. Per the germline V gene, CDR1 is MNHEY and CDR2 is SMNVEV (reference sequence). The CDR3 here is CASSFSGANVLTF. The CDR3 coding sequence is TGTGCCAGCAGTTTCTCTGGGGCCAACGTCCTGACTTTC.

This clonotype was recorded at least ten times. The chain has TRBV6-5 and TRBJ2-1; the match to TRBD1 covers 9 bases. Germline CDR1 and CDR2: MNHEY and SVGAGI. Trimming took 6 bases from V and 5 from J; bases not matched to a gene: 5. The CDR3 consists of 14 residues. DNA of the CDR3: TGTGCCAGCAGCTACGGGACAGGGAACAATGAGCAGTTCTTC. Residues: CASSYGTGNNEQFF.

The chain combines TRBV6-4 with TRBJ1-2, with D maybe TRBD1 (6 bases). The CDR3 is 13 amino acids. From germline, CDR1 is MRHNA and CDR2 SNTAGT. The ends were cut back, 6 bases at V and 8 bases at J, with 16 bases in the middle. DNA for the CDR3: TGTGCCAGCAGCCCCCAAGGGGGATTCGGCTACACCTTC. This gives the protein CASSPQGGFGYTF.

Turning to this clonotype: This may be a read error, as it is one base from a much larger clone. The V call is TRBV7-8, the J call TRBJ1-1; D not certain. The length of the CDR3 is 14 residues. Germline V gene sequence: CDR1 SGHVS, CDR2 FQNEAQ. V was clipped by 0 bases and J by 4 bases, with 9 bases between them. The CDR3 loop reads CASSLARKSTEAFF. For the CDR3, the DNA is TGTGCCAGCAGCTTAGCGCGCAAGAGCACTGAAGCTTTCTTT.

This clonotype was detected only a few times. The chain joins TRBV14 to TRBJ2-5; 13 bases are a match to TRBD2. Germline V gives CDR1 SGHDN, CDR2 FVKESK. CDR3 length equals 16 residues. V lost 3 bases to trimming and J lost 5 bases; unmatched junction nucleotides: 6. Here the CDR3 DNA reads TGTGCCAGCAGCCACTGGACTAGCGGGGGCGTGGAGACCCAGTACTTC. Protein: CASSHWTSGGVETQYF.

This chain uses TRBV12-3 or TRBV12-4 with TRBJ1-4; 10 nucleotides match TRBD1. J gave up 13 bases and V 5 bases, and 10 bases lay outside the gene matches. The CDR3 loop spans 14 amino acids. CDR3 in amino acids: CASSNRTGGFILFF. The CDR3 DNA follows: TGTGCCAGCAGTAATAGGACAGGGGGTTTCATACTGTTTTTT.

The rearrangement joins TRBV5-1 to TRBJ2-1, with 11 bases lining up with TRBD2. The CDR3 is 18 residues long. After removal of 4 bases from V and 2 bases from J, the junction contained 11 bases not matched to a gene. CDR1 is SGHRS, CDR2 YFSETQ, per germline. The CDR3 is CASSPRTSGLSTYNEQFF. The CDR3 DNA reads as TGCGCCAGCAGCCCACGGACTAGCGGGCTATCCACCTACAATGAGCAGTTCTTC.

This clonotype was counted only a few times. The V gene is TRBV19, the J gene TRBJ2-1, with 9 bases that match TRBD1. Germline trimming cut 6 bases from V and 6 bases from J; bases unmatched to any gene: 9. Germline V gene data show CDR1 as LNHDA and CDR2 as SQIVND (reference sequence). This CDR3 contains 15 residues. The CDR3 DNA reads as TGTGCCAGTAGAATAACAGGGGGCGCGGGCAATGAGCAGTTCTTC. Protein: CASRITGGAGNEQFF.

The chain is built from TRBV7-6 and TRBJ1-2; TRBD1 might be the D (5 bases). The CDR3 loop spans 12 amino acids. Germline-derived CDR1 and CDR2 are SGHVS and FNYEAQ. V was cut by 5 bases and J by 7 bases, with 11 bases left in between. CDR3 region: CASSPGISGYTF. CDR3 bases: TGTGCCAGCAGCCCAGGGATTTCTGGCTACACCTTC.